A single sample is the source of the 2 T cell receptor beta chains below, sequenced in a study of blood T cells in healthy people across ages. PCR was performed a second time for about 6 to 11 cycles using a sample-barcoded 5' primer and a J-beta primer mix. TCRdb fed the 5' RACE reads into MiXCR, producing one record per CDR3 protein. The table shows about 670,000 distinct CDR3 sequences, with approximately 40% occurring only once. The sequenced sample consisted of blood. Source of these receptors: a man older than 75 in good health.

This clonotype was seen ten or more times. The rearrangement uses TRBV24-1 and TRBJ2-5; 9 bases agree with TRBD1. There are 15 residues in the CDR3. The V gene end was trimmed by 4 bases and the J gene end by 3 bases; junction bases not matched to a gene: 5. Germline assignment: CDR1 KGHDR and CDR2 SFDVKD. The CDR3 bases are TGTGCCACCAGTGACCCGAGGACAGGGGAAGAGACCCAGTACTTC. Encoded protein: CATSDPRTGEETQYF.

This clonotype was counted only a few times. The chain links TRBV20-1 to TRBJ1-5, with TRBD1 matching 8 bases. The V gene end was trimmed by 1 base and the J gene end by 11 bases; junction bases not matched to a gene: 7. CDR1 DFQATT and CDR2 SNEGSKA come from the germline V gene (reference sequence). The CDR3 is 13 residues long. The CDR3 reads CSARGQGIATQHF. The CDR3 DNA sequence: TGCAGTGCTAGAGGACAGGGGATAGCGACCCAGCATTTT.